Below, one T cell receptor (beta chain) is given with its context. The sample originates from a study of blood T cell repertoires in COVID-19. Clones were read by immunoSEQ multiplex PCR, and TCRdb kept only the in-frame ones, dropping some. The sample gives 340,000 or so clones, over 75% of which show up once; 1% is in the top ten. J was trimmed by 8 bases and V by 0 bases; bases with no gene match: 5. The CDR3 runs 16 residues. CDR1 and CDR2 (germline): WSHSY, SAAADI. The chain carries TRBV10-2 and TRBJ1-6, with 9 bases lining up with TRBD1. The material sequenced was peripheral blood. The source is a man over 45 with active or convalescent COVID-19. CDR3 DNA sequence: TGCGCCAGCAGTGAGTCGGGGACAGGGCTTGATTCACCCCTCCACTTT. It translates to CASSESGTGLDSPLHF.